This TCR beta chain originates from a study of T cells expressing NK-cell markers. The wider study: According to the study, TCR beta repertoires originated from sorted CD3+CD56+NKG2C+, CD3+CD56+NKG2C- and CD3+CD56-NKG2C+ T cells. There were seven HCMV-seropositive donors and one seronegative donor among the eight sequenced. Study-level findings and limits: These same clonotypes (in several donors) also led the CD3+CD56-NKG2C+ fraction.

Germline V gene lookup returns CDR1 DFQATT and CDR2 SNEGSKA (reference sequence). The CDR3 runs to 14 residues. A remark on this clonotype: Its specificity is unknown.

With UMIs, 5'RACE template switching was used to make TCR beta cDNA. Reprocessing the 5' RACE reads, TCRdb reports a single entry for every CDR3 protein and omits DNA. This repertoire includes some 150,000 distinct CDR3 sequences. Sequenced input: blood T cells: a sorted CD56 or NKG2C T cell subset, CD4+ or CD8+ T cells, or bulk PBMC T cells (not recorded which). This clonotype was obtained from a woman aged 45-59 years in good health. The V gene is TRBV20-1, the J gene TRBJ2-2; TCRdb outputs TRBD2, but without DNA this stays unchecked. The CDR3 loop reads CSAMDYANTGELFF.